This TCR beta chain appears in the sequencing data of a study of T cell repertoires in cytomegalovirus infection. The overall study: CMV infection plus the matching HLA type was flagged by public TCR beta signatures. The study's findings and limits: HLA-C-restricted CMV clonotypes gave the most frequent clonotype in two of eight donors.

Via MiXCR, TCRdb re-called the reads, giving one row per CDR3 protein. Of a few hundred thousand distinct CDR3 sequences listed, 40% were seen once; the top ten hold more than 40%. This clonotype has more than one count but fewer than ten. Antigen: not known. Germline V CDR1 and CDR2: MNHEY, SVGAGI. V lost 8 bases and J lost 6, with 17 bases in between. CDR3 length equals 13 residues. The sample consisted of cultured PBMCs, taken from culture after CMV antigen stimulation. V usage is TRBV6-5 and J usage is TRBJ2-7; D not certain. The TCR was taken from a human donor in good health (CMV status not recorded). Some clones in this sample may be carry-over from other donors' samples. DNA for the CDR3: TGTGCCAGCTCTAGGAGCCCTCGAGCCGAGCAGTACTTC. As protein: CASSRSPRAEQYF.